Each of the 5 T cell receptor beta chains below was sequenced from the same sample in a study of response to subunit inactivated influenza vaccine. TCRdb independently ran MiXCR on the RT-PCR reads; one entry per CDR3 protein. Among some 480,000 distinct CDR3 sequences, 9.5% to 13% were seen once, and the ten largest hold about 12%. Source: PBMCs from blood, taken 40 to 50 days after vaccination. All receptors come from a man aged 50-60 years who received an inactivated influenza vaccine.

This clonotype was counted many times. The chain joins TRBV7-9 to TRBJ2-1; 8 bases agree with TRBD2. Germline values: CDR1 SEHNR, CDR2 FQNEAQ (reference sequence). CDR3 length equals 16 residues. The V gene end was trimmed by 1 base and the J gene end by 5 bases; junction bases not matched to a gene: 7. The CDR3 reads CASSLGSGMENNEQFF. The DNA for the CDR3 is TGTGCCAGCAGCTTAGGTAGCGGGATGGAAAACAATGAGCAGTTCTTC.

The gene calls are TRBV4-1 and TRBJ2-2, with 9 bases fitting TRBD2. J was trimmed by 5 bases and V by 3 bases; bases with no gene match: 10. The CDR3 loop spans 17 amino acids. Per the germline V gene, CDR1 is MGHRA and CDR2 is YSYEKL. CDR3: CASSHQGGGARTGELFF. Here the CDR3 DNA reads TGCGCCAGCAGCCACCAAGGCGGGGGGGCAAGGACCGGGGAGCTGTTTTTT.

The table lists this clonotype with a few counts. The chain recombines TRBV4-2 with TRBJ1-4; D might be TRBD1 (6 bases). The CDR3 extends over 17 amino acids. V lost 0 bases and J 0 bases, leaving 11 bases between the germline ends. CDR1 and CDR2 (germline): LGHNA, YNFKEQ. CDR3 DNA sequence: TGTGCCAGCAGCCAAGATGCAGGGGATGCAACTAATGAAAAACTGTTTTTT. Encoded protein: CASSQDAGDATNEKLFF.

In this sample, this clonotype turned up many times. The gene calls are TRBV10-3 and TRBJ2-7, with D perhaps given as TRBD1 or TRBD2 (5 bases each). The germline gives CDR1 ENHRY, CDR2 SYGVKD. This CDR3 is 12 amino acids long. V was cut by 3 bases and J by 7 bases, with 10 bases left in between. The CDR3 region has the DNA TGTGCCATCAGTGAATGGGACCGGGAGCAGTACTTC. Protein sequence: CAISEWDREQYF.

This clonotype was counted at least ten times. V usage is TRBV6-5 and J usage is TRBJ2-3; 8 nucleotides match TRBD2. In germline, CDR1 is MNHEY, CDR2 SVGAGI. CDR3 length: 18 amino acids. V dropped 2 bases and J dropped 0; count of bases not matched to a gene: 10. The CDR3 nucleotides read TGTGCCAGCAGTTACCCGACGTGGAGCGGGGGAAGCACAGATACGCAGTATTTT. Amino acids: CASSYPTWSGGSTDTQYF.